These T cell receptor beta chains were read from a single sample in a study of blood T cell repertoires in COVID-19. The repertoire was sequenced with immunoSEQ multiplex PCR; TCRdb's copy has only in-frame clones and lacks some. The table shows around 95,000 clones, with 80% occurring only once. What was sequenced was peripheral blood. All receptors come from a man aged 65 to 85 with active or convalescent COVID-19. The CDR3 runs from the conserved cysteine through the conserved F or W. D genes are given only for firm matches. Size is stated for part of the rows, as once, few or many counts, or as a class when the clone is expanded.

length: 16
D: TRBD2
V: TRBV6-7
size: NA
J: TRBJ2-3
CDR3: CASSYPTSARTDTQYF
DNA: TGTGCCAGCAGTTACCCGACTAGCGCCCGCACAGATACGCAGTATTTT

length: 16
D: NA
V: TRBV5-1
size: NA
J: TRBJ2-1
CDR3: CASSLGQGHAYNEQFF
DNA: TGCGCCAGCAGCTTGGGCCAGGGACACGCCTACAATGAGCAGTTCTTC

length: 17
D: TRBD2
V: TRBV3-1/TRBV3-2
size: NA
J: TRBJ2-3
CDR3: CASSPLRLAGGADTQYF
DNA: TGTGCCAGCAGCCCCTTAAGACTAGCGGGAGGGGCAGATACGCAGTATTTT

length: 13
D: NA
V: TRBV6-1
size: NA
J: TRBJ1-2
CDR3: CASSEGANYGYTF
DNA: TGTGCCAGCAGTGAGGGGGCCAACTATGGCTACACCTTC

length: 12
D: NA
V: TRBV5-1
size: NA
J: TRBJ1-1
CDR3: CASSLPGPEAFF
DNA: TGCGCCAGCAGTCTGCCAGGGCCTGAAGCTTTCTTT

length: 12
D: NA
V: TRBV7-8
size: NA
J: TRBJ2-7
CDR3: CASSSTLSEQYF
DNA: TGTGCCAGCAGCTCGACTTTGTCAGAGCAGTACTTC

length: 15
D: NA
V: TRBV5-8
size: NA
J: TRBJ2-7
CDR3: CASSPTLGLIPEQYF
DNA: TGTGCCAGCAGCCCCACCCTGGGCCTAATCCCCGAGCAGTACTTC

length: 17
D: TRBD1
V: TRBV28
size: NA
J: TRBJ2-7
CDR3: CASSFSATGTGLSEQYF
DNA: TGTGCCAGCAGTTTTTCCGCAACCGGGACAGGGTTATCCGAGCAGTACTTC

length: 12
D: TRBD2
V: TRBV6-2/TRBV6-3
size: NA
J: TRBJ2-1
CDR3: CASSYWGGEQFF
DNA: TGTGCCAGCAGTTACTGGGGGGGAGAGCAGTTCTTC

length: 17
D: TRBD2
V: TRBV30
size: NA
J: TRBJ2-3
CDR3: CAWSEPGLAGYTDTQYF
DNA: TGTGCCTGGAGTGAACCGGGACTAGCGGGGTACACAGATACGCAGTATTTT

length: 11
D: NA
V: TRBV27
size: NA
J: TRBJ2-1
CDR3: CASRGLAEQFF
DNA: TGTGCCAGCAGGGGCCTCGCCGAGCAGTTCTTC

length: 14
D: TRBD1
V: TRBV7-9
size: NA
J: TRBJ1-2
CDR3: CASSGGTGSEGYTF
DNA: TGTGCCAGCAGTGGTGGGACAGGGTCGGAGGGCTACACCTTC

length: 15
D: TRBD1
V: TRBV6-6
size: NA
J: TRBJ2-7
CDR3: CASSYARDREDEQYF
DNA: TGTGCCAGCAGTTACGCTAGAGACAGGGAAGACGAGCAGTACTTC

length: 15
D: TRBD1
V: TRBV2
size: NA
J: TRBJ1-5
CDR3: CASSDRTGGNQPQHF
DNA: TGTGCCAGCAGTGATCGGACAGGGGGCAATCAGCCCCAGCATTTT

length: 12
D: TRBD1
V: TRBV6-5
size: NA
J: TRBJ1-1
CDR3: CASSTWDSEAFF
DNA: TGTGCCAGCAGTACGTGGGACAGCGAAGCTTTCTTT

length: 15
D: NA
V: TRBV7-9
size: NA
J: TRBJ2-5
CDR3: CASSYAGLPQGTQYF
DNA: TGTGCCAGCAGCTATGCGGGGTTGCCCCAGGGGACCCAGTACTTC

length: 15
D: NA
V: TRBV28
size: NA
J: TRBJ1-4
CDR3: CASRVASVLNEKLFF
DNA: TGTGCCAGCCGCGTAGCTTCGGTCCTTAATGAAAAACTGTTTTTT

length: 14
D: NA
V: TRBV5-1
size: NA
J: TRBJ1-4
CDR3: CASSSTGSNEKLFF
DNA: TGCGCCAGCAGCTCCACGGGATCTAATGAAAAACTGTTTTTT

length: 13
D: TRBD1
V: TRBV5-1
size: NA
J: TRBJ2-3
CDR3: CASTQGARDTQYF
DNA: TGCGCCAGCACCCAGGGGGCGCGAGATACGCAGTATTTT

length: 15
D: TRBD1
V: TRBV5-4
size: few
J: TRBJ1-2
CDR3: CASSYGTGSNYGYTF
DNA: TGTGCCAGCAGCTACGGGACAGGCTCCAACTATGGCTACACCTTC

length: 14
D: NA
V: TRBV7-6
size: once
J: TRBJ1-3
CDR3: CASTQRSAGNTIYF
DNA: TGTGCCAGCACCCAAAGGAGCGCTGGAAACACCATATATTTT

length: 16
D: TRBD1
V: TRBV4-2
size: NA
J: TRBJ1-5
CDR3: CASSQDPDRGNQPQHF
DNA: TGTGCCAGCAGCCAAGATCCGGACAGGGGTAATCAGCCCCAGCATTTT

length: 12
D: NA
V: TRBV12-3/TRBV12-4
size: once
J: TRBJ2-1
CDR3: CASSLQGGEQFF
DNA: TGTGCCAGCAGCCTACAGGGTGGAGAGCAGTTCTTC

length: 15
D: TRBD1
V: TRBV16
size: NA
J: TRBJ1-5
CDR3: CASSQFTGGNQPQHF
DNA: TGTGCCAGCAGCCAATTCACAGGGGGCAATCAGCCCCAGCATTTT

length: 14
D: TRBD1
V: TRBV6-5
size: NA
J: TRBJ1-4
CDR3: CATFRTGSSEKLFF
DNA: TGTGCCACCTTCCGGACAGGGAGCAGTGAAAAACTGTTTTTT

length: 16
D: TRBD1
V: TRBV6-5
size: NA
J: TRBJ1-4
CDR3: CASSYFQTGGREKLFF
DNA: TGTGCCAGCAGTTACTTCCAGACAGGGGGGCGAGAAAAACTGTTTTTT

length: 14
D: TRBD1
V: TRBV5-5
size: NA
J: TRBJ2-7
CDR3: CASSARDRRPEQYF
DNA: TGTGCCAGCAGCGCGCGGGACAGGCGACCCGAGCAGTACTTC

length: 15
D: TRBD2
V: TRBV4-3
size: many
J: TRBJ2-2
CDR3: CASSQDTGGTGELFF
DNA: TGCGCCAGCAGCCAAGATACGGGAGGAACCGGGGAGCTGTTTTTT

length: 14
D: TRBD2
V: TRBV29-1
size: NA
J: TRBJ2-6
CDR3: CSVAGGSGANVLTF
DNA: TGCAGCGTTGCGGGGGGCTCTGGGGCCAACGTCCTGACTTTC

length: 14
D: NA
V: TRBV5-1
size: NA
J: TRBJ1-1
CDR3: CASREGGVGTEAFF
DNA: TGCGCCAGCAGGGAAGGAGGGGTAGGCACTGAAGCTTTCTTT

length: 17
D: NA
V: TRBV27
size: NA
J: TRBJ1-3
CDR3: CASSLRGRRVAGNTIYF
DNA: TGTGCCAGCAGCCTCCGGGGAAGGCGGGTTGCGGGAAACACCATATATTTT

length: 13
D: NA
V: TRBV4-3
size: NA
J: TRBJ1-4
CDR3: CASSHTTNEKLFF
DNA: TGCGCCAGCAGCCATACAACTAATGAAAAACTGTTTTTT